The present TCR beta chain was sequenced within a study of STAT3 mutations in large granular lymphocyte leukemia (dated by TCRdb to about 2019). Background on the whole study: Canonical activating STAT3 mutations were detected in roughly half of the longitudinally sequenced T-LGLL patients. Over half of the T-LGLL patients were given one or more immunosuppressive therapy regimens, and 40% of the treated patients had a hematologic response. As controls, the study also included longitudinal sequencing of two patients with natural killer LGL leukemia. From an initial cohort of around 200 LGL patients, roughly 19 representative T-LGLL cases were chosen for longitudinal sequencing of TCRbeta and STAT3. For each patient, sequencing was performed at an average of around 4 time points, with a range of 2 to 8 samplings. Patients with T-cell large granular lymphocyte leukemia underwent serial deep sequencing of TCRbeta CDR3 and STAT3 to reconstruct clonal hierarchy and dynamics. The paper as a whole reports these results and caveats: Variable intervals between samplings and differing treatment regimens complicated linking therapy response to changes in TCR clonal burden. In about 30% of the 18 patients, TCR clonotype switching occurred after therapy, and every newly emerging clone was STAT3 wild type. Every T-LGLL patient showed at least one immunodominant TCRbeta clonotype, and about half showed multiple immunodominant subclonotypes. Because codominant clonotypes persisted in some patients, a small but highly pathogenic clone may have been missed. Dominant TCR clone burden was found to exceed STAT3 mutant burden in several patients, suggesting that STAT3 mutation arose secondarily within a pre-expanded clone. Because no samples were available when a clone first appeared, clonal expansion was inferred from samplings taken at other points.

As for this clone: This receptor's antigen is unknown. No quality values exist for individual bases; no much larger clone is one base distant.

TCRbeta libraries were sequenced on an Illumina MiSeq, averaging roughly 41,000 productive templates per sample. The immunoSEQ assay, which uses multiplex PCR amplification, was used to generate TCRbeta CDR3 libraries. The authors' analysis ran thus. Repertoire diversity was calculated as previously defined, with values near 0 taken to indicate extremely monoclonal samples. TCRdb's version of the immuneACCESS table is confined to in-frame rearrangements and falls short of the full clone set. An unresolved V gene accounts for under half of the shortfall where checked; the remainder is of unknown origin. V and J calls and clone size are copied from that table; D and trimming were computed from the DNA. The sample table contains under 25,000 clones; only one count was recorded for around 92% of them. Of the sample, 45% falls within the top ten clones. DNA was extracted from blood mononuclear cells, and the same DNA was used for both TCR and STAT3 sequencing.

The sequencing sample was made of peripheral blood mononuclear cells. The clonotype comes from a man between 60 and 70 years old with T-cell large granular lymphocyte leukemia. Some clones in this sample may be carry-over from other donors' samples. The age is the age at diagnosis.

The bases read TGTGCCAGCAGCCCTCGGACAGGCGAGACCTACGAGCAGTACTTC. This yields the protein CASSPRTGETYEQYF. The chain links TRBV7-2 with TRBJ2-7, with 7 bases in between that match TRBD1. The germline V end is reduced by 5 bases and the J end by 2 bases; junction bases left unmatched: 9. Sequences SGHTA (CDR1) and FQGNSA (CDR2) are obtained from the germline V gene. The CDR3 goes from the cysteine to the phenylalanine over 15 residues. CDR3 DNA is the only sequence kept; it has 45 bases, read in frame from the first base.